This T cell receptor beta chain derives from a study of early T cells in non-severe SARS-CoV-2 infection. For the study at large: Chains were not paired, and sequencing was done on bulk RNA from unsorted whole blood.

This CDR3 region has 14 residues. Germline V gene lookup returns CDR1 DFQATT and CDR2 SNEGSKA (reference sequence). The J segment lost 0 bases and the V segment lost 4 bases, leaving 2 bases of the junction unmatched. Tagging with unique molecular identifiers was applied to individual cDNA molecules. TCRdb processed the 5' RACE reads anew with MiXCR; each CDR3 protein has one entry. This table has approximately 65,000 distinct CDR3 sequences, roughly an eighth appearing once. The sequence derives from an adult who was a healthcare worker with PCR-confirmed SARS-CoV-2 infection or an uninfected control (not recorded which). V gene TRBV20-1 combines with J gene TRBJ2-3, with 9 positions matching TRBD2. Sequencing used whole blood. The CDR3 loop is CSATAGGSTDTQYF. The CDR3 DNA reads TGCAGTGCTACAGCGGGGGGCAGCACAGATACGCAGTATTTT.